One and the same sample provided the 28 T cell receptor beta chains below, sequenced in a study of T cell changes during pregnancy in multiple sclerosis. The data were produced by immunoSEQ multiplex PCR, yet TCRdb's version contains in-frame clones alone and is incomplete. Of 85,000 to 100,000 clones listed, approximately 92% were seen once; the top ten hold just over 2%. The source material was peripheral blood, sampled after pregnancy. The receptor set was obtained from a female donor with multiple sclerosis, enrolled in a pregnancy study.

In this sample, this clone turned up once. The rearrangement links TRBV19 to TRBJ1-4; 9 positions agree with TRBD1. Germline assignment: CDR1 LNHDA and CDR2 SQIVND (reference sequence). Trimming cost V 5 bases and J 8 bases; bases outside gene matches: 6. This CDR3 is 14 amino acids long. The DNA for the CDR3 is TGTGCCAGTAGTGCCGGGACAGGGTGGGAAAAACTGTTTTTT. This codes for CASSAGTGWEKLFF.

V gene TRBV19 combines with J gene TRBJ1-5; D perhaps matches TRBD1 (6 bases). Trimming pared 5 bases from V and 2 bases from J, leaving 13 bases between. The CDR3 is 15 amino acids. Germline CDR1 and CDR2: LNHDA and SQIVND (reference sequence). The CDR3 is CASSRQALGNQPQHF. For the CDR3, the DNA is TGTGCCAGTAGTCGACAGGCTTTAGGCAATCAGCCCCAGCATTTT.

The chain joins TRBV5-8 to TRBJ1-1; TRBD1 aligns across 7 bases. The CDR3 covers 15 residues. V trimming: 0 bases; J trimming: 0 bases; junction bases outside the gene matches: 2. From germline, CDR1 is SGHTS and CDR2 YDEGEE. The chain's CDR3 is CASSLDRGMNTEAFF. CDR3 in DNA: TGTGCCAGCAGCTTGGACAGGGGCATGAACACTGAAGCTTTCTTT.

This rearrangement joins TRBV7-2 to TRBJ1-1, with D perhaps matching TRBD1 (5 bases). Germline values: CDR1 SGHTA, CDR2 FQGNSA. The CDR3 length is 13 residues. With 0 bases removed from V and 12 bases from J, the gap between germline ends came to 14 bases. The DNA for the CDR3 is TGTGCCAGCAGCTTAGCAGGGACTCAGGTGTCTTTCTTT. This encodes CASSLAGTQVSFF.

This clone was seen once. The gene calls are TRBV19 and TRBJ2-5, with D possibly TRBD2 on 6 matching bases. The V end lost 3 bases, the J end lost 4 bases, and 9 bases lay between the germline ends. Looked up from germline, CDR1 is LNHDA and CDR2 is SQIVND (reference sequence). This CDR3 has 13 residues. The CDR3 loop is CASSISGVETQYF. CDR3 nucleotides: TGTGCCAGTAGTATTTCGGGAGTAGAGACCCAGTACTTC.

The rearrangement joins TRBV18 to TRBJ1-1; unclear D gene. V was trimmed by 9 bases and J by 7 bases, leaving 21 bases between them. Germline loops: CDR1 KGHSH, CDR2 LQKENI. This CDR3 region has 14 residues. CDR3 DNA: TGTGCCAGTTTCTTAGGAGGGTCGTTAATTGAAGCTTTCTTT. Protein product: CASFLGGSLIEAFF.

This clone was observed once. This rearrangement joins TRBV19 to TRBJ1-4; tentative D call: TRBD1 (6 bases). Germline-derived CDR1 and CDR2 are LNHDA and SQIVND (reference sequence). The CDR3 has 15 amino acids. V gave up 8 bases and J gave up 0 bases, with 13 bases separating them. Written as DNA, the CDR3 is TGTGCCAGTCGAGGGGGAGTTACAACTAATGAAAAACTGTTTTTT. It specifies CASRGGVTTNEKLFF.

The CDR3 reads CASSLNIRGSPLHF. The CDR3 nucleotides are TGTGCCAGCAGCTTAAACATACGTGGCTCACCCCTCCACTTT. The chain joins TRBV7-2 to TRBJ1-6; no reliable D call. Trimming removed 2 bases from V and 10 bases from J, with 12 bases in between. CDR1 SGHTA and CDR2 FQGNSA come from the germline V gene. The CDR3 length is 14 residues.

This chain connects TRBV19 to TRBJ1-1; D gene ambiguous. CDR1 is LNHDA, CDR2 SQIVND, per germline (reference sequence). The CDR3 is 13 amino acids. Trimming stripped 1 base from V and 1 base from J, with 4 bases between. The CDR3 reads CASSIGQNTEAFF. The CDR3 nucleotides read TGTGCCAGTAGTATAGGTCAGAACACTGAAGCTTTCTTT. Drawing the rest from reference TRBV19 and TRBJ1-1, the complete variable domain is DGGITQSPKYLFRKEGQNVTLSCEQNLNHDAMYWYRQDPGQGLRLIYYSQIVNDFQKGDIAEGYSVSREKKESFPLTVTSAQKNPTAFYLCASSIGQNTEAFFGQGTRLTVV.

The chain recombines TRBV6-1 with TRBJ1-5; 7 nucleotides agree with TRBD1. The CDR3 runs 14 residues. V shed 7 bases and J 3 bases; nucleotides not matched to a gene: 6. The V gene's germline CDR1 is MNHNS and CDR2 SASEGT. The CDR3 nucleotides are TGTGCCAGCACCATAGGACAGGTCAATCAGCCCCAGCATTTT. Amino acids: CASTIGQVNQPQHF.

The CDR3 coding sequence is TGTGCCAGCAGTGAGCTCCTAGGGGGAAGGGCAGATACGCAGTATTTT. Its protein is CASSELLGGRADTQYF. This sequence joins TRBV6-1 and TRBJ2-3; D possibly corresponds to TRBD1 (6 bases). V was pared by 3 bases and J by 4 bases, with 17 bases between. Germline CDR1 is MNHNS and CDR2 is SASEGT. This CDR3 is 16 amino acids long.

V and J are TRBV7-9 and TRBJ2-7; perhaps TRBD1 as D (6 bases). This CDR3 is built from 15 residues. With 1 base removed from V and 1 base from J, the gap between germline ends came to 11 bases. Germline CDR1 is SEHNR and CDR2 is FQNEAQ (reference sequence). The CDR3 region has the DNA TGTGCCAGCAGCTTAGAGCGGACAGATTCCTACGAGCAGTACTTC. Its translation: CASSLERTDSYEQYF. The full variable domain, in which reference TRBV7-9 and TRBJ2-7 provide the parts outside the CDR3, is DTGVSQNPRHKITKRGQNVTFRCDPISEHNRLYWYRQTLGQGPEFLTYFQNEAQLEKSRLLSDRFSAERPKGSFSTLEIQRTEQGDSAMYLCASSLERTDSYEQYFGPGTRLTVT.

J is TRBJ2-7 and V is TRBV30; 8 bases map to TRBD1. Trimming at V came to 5 bases and at J to 0 bases, leaving 3 bases not matched to a gene. The germline V gene has CDR1 GTSNPN and CDR2 SVGIG (reference sequence). The CDR3 covers 13 residues. In nucleotides, the CDR3 is TGTGCCTGGGCTGGACAGGGCTCCTACGAGCAGTACTTC. Translation gives CAWAGQGSYEQYF.

The CDR3 reads CASSTPYRAPYEQYF. CDR3 coding DNA: TGTGCCAGCAGCACGCCCTACAGGGCCCCCTACGAGCAGTACTTC. V and J are TRBV7-2 and TRBJ2-7; weak D call: TRBD1 (6 bases). Germline CDR1 reads SGHTA; CDR2 reads FQGNSA. This CDR3 has 15 amino acids. The ends were cut back, 5 bases at V and 2 bases at J, with 16 bases in the middle. Full variable domain (rest looked up from reference TRBV7-2 and TRBJ2-7): GAGVSQSPSNKVTEKGKDVELRCDPISGHTALYWYRQSLGQGLEFLIYFQGNSAPDKSGLPSDRFSAERTGGSVSTLTIQRTQQEDSAVYLCASSTPYRAPYEQYFGPGTRLTVT.

This sequence joins TRBV7-9 and TRBJ1-2; D uncertain. CDR3 length: 15 amino acids. Deletions cut 1 base from V and 4 bases from J, with 13 bases between. Germline-derived CDR1 and CDR2 are SEHNR and FQNEAQ (reference sequence). CDR3: CASSLEVRAPYGYTF. Here the CDR3 DNA reads TGTGCCAGCAGCTTAGAGGTGAGGGCCCCCTATGGCTACACCTTC. The entire variable domain, with the rest obtained from reference TRBV7-9 and TRBJ1-2, is as follows: DTGVSQNPRHKITKRGQNVTFRCDPISEHNRLYWYRQTLGQGPEFLTYFQNEAQLEKSRLLSDRFSAERPKGSFSTLEIQRTEQGDSAMYLCASSLEVRAPYGYTFGSGTRLTVV.

V gene TRBV7-9 combines with J gene TRBJ2-6; D may be TRBD2 (6 bases). Trimming cost V 1 base and J 0 bases, with 13 bases left between them. Germline values: CDR1 SEHNR, CDR2 FQNEAQ (reference sequence). This CDR3 has 18 amino acids. CDR3 nucleotide sequence: TGTGCCAGCAGCTTAGGGGCAGGGAGGAACTCTGGGGCCAACGTCCTGACTTTC. Translated, it gives CASSLGAGRNSGANVLTF.

This sequence joins TRBV6-4 and TRBJ1-3; perhaps TRBD1 as D (5 bases). CDR1 MRHNA and CDR2 SNTAGT come from the germline V gene. Trimming took off 0 bases at V and 4 bases at J, with 22 bases between the two ends. The CDR3 is 19 amino acids. The CDR3 DNA sequence: TGTGCCAGCAGTGACTCTTCCCGTCTTGGTAGGGGAGGAGGAAACACCATATATTTT. It specifies CASSDSSRLGRGGGNTIYF.

CDR3 loop: CAWSGLAGSTDTQYF. Here the CDR3 DNA reads TGTGCCTGGAGTGGACTAGCGGGGAGCACAGATACGCAGTATTTT. The V call is TRBV30, the J call TRBJ2-3, with 11 nucleotides matching TRBD2. This CDR3 comprises 15 residues. V shed 1 base and J 0 bases; nucleotides not matched to a gene: 0. Germline CDR1 and CDR2: GTSNPN and SVGIG (reference sequence).

A single count supports this clone. V and J are TRBV7-9 and TRBJ2-5; 10 bases match TRBD2. Germline V gene sequence: CDR1 SEHNR, CDR2 FQNEAQ (reference sequence). The junction had 14 bases not matched to a gene; V was cut back by 1 base and J by 6 bases. CDR3 length equals 18 residues. CDR3 DNA: TGTGCCAGCAGCTTAGAATGGGCTAGCGGGGGCCTTTGGAAGACCCAGTACTTC. It encodes CASSLEWASGGLWKTQYF.

Only one count was recorded for this clone. The CDR3 here is CASSQEGPPGAQSYEQYF. The DNA of the CDR3 is TGCGCCAGCAGCCAAGAGGGTCCCCCTGGGGCCCAGTCCTACGAGCAGTACTTC. The chain couples TRBV4-1 to TRBJ2-7; D perhaps matches TRBD1 (5 bases). From germline, CDR1 is MGHRA and CDR2 YSYEKL. The ends were cut back, 0 bases at V and 1 base at J, with 19 bases in the middle. This CDR3 contains 18 residues.

This clone was found once. The rearrangement links TRBV11-2 to TRBJ2-1, with a possible D match to TRBD1 (5 bases). The ends were cut back, 1 base at V and 0 bases at J, with 13 bases in the middle. Germline V gives CDR1 SGHAT, CDR2 FQNNGV. The CDR3 is made up of 17 amino acids. The CDR3 reads CASSLGGRVRSYNEQFF. CDR3 nucleotides: TGTGCCAGCAGCTTAGGAGGCAGGGTACGCTCCTACAATGAGCAGTTCTTC.

This chain joins TRBV2 and TRBJ2-7, with 7 nucleotides matching TRBD1. V lost 6 bases and J lost 12; bases outside the gene matches: 14. CDR1 SNHLY and CDR2 FYNNEI come from the germline V gene. The CDR3 is made up of 13 amino acids. The CDR3 coding sequence is TGTGCCAGCAGCACCGGGACAGCCCCGTTGAGGTACTTC. Residues: CASSTGTAPLRYF.

The V gene is TRBV6-1, the J gene TRBJ2-2, with TRBD1 matching 10 bases. The CDR3 length is 14 residues. Germline values: CDR1 MNHNS, CDR2 SASEGT. The V segment lost 7 bases and the J segment 4 bases; nucleotides outside the gene matches: 3. The CDR3 sequence: CASNWDRGTGELFF. The CDR3 coding sequence is TGTGCCAGCAACTGGGACAGGGGCACCGGGGAGCTGTTTTTT.

The V gene is TRBV11-3, the J gene TRBJ2-5; TRBD1 might be the D (5 bases). This CDR3 contains 11 residues. Per germline, CDR1 SGHNT and CDR2 YENEEA. V lost 6 bases and J 6 bases, leaving 8 bases between the germline ends. CDR3 sequence reads: CASSTGQTQYF. The CDR3 DNA reads TGTGCCAGCAGTACAGGCCAGACCCAGTACTTC.

The V and J genes are TRBV6-1 and TRBJ2-2; TRBD1 aligns across 8 bases. The CDR3 length is 14 residues. J lost 4 bases, V lost 8 bases, and 6 bases had no gene match. Germline lookup yields CDR1 MNHNS and CDR2 SASEGT. The DNA for the CDR3 is TGTGCCAGCTCTCAGGGGGCTAGCACCGGGGAGCTGTTTTTT. Translation: CASSQGASTGELFF.

The chain joins TRBV29-1 to TRBJ1-5, with 9 bases fitting TRBD1. With V trimmed by 4 bases and J by 3 bases, 16 bases remained unmatched. The CDR3 sequence is 18 residues long. The germline gives CDR1 SQVTM, CDR2 ANQGSEA. The CDR3 sequence: CSVADGQGNPWVNQPQHF. The CDR3 nucleotides are TGCAGCGTTGCAGACGGACAGGGGAATCCCTGGGTCAATCAGCCCCAGCATTTT.

The CDR3 protein is CASSLAGERIYEQYF. CDR3 sequence (DNA): TGCGCCAGCAGCCTGGCGGGGGAACGGATCTACGAGCAGTACTTC. V and J are TRBV4-1 and TRBJ2-7, with 7 bases matching TRBD2. V lost 4 bases, J lost 3 bases, and 9 bases stayed unmatched. Germline CDR1 is MGHRA and CDR2 is YSYEKL. The CDR3 loop spans 15 amino acids.

This clone occurred a few times. This sequence joins TRBV27 and TRBJ1-3; D not resolved. With 6 bases removed from V and 2 bases from J, the gap between germline ends came to 14 bases. Per the germline V gene, CDR1 is MNHEY and CDR2 is SMNVEV (reference sequence). This CDR3 contains 15 residues. This chain's CDR3 is CASRPDLSTGNTIYF. CDR3 DNA: TGTGCCAGCAGGCCGGACTTGTCTACTGGAAACACCATATATTTT.